This T cell receptor (beta chain) was captured in a study of PD-L1 blockade in urothelial cancer. At the level of the study: Prior chemotherapy regimens per patient numbered 0 to 3. Study-wide results and caveats: Blood TCR clonality below the median before treatment was a predictor of better survival.

There are 16 residues in the CDR3. V lost 0 bases and J 8 bases, leaving 17 bases between the germline ends. CDR1 and CDR2 from the germline V gene are SGDLS and YYNGEE. About this clone itself: Antigen: not known.

In each PCR, synthetic TCR analog templates were spiked in. This table comes from immunoSEQ multiplex PCR, and its TCRdb copy is limited to in-frame clones, with some not included. This sample yields about 43,000 clones, of which about 88% are seen a single time; roughly 15% belongs to the top ten. Sample numbers ranged from 1 to 8 per patient, encompassing pretreatment and on-treatment collections. The sequences come from PBMCs, collected around atezolizumab (anti-PD-L1) treatment. This receptor was identified in a woman aged 60 to 75 with urothelial cancer. This rearrangement joins TRBV9 to TRBJ1-4, with D possibly TRBD1 on 6 matching bases. The CDR3 here is CASSVDFRGGEEKLFF. CDR3 coding DNA: TGTGCCAGCAGCGTAGATTTCAGGGGAGGGGAAGAAAAACTGTTTTTT.